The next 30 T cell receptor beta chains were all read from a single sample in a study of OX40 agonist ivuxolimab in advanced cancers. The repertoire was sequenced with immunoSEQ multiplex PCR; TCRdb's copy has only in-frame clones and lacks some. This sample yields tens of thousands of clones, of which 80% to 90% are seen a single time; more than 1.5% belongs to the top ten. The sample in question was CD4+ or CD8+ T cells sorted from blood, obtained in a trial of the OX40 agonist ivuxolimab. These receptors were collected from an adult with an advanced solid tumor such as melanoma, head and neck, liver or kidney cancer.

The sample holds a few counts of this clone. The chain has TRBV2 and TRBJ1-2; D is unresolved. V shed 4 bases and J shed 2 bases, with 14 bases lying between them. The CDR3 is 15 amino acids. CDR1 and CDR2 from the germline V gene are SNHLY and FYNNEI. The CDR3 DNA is TGTGCCAGCAGTGTTGGGCAGGCAGCAAACTATGGCTACACCTTC. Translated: CASSVGQAANYGYTF.

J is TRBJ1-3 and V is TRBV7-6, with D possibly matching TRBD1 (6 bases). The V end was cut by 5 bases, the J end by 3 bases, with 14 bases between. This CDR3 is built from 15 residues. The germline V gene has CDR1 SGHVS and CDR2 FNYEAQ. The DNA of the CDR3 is TGTGCCAGCAGCAACTCGGACAGTGATGGAAACACCATATATTTT. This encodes CASSNSDSDGNTIYF.

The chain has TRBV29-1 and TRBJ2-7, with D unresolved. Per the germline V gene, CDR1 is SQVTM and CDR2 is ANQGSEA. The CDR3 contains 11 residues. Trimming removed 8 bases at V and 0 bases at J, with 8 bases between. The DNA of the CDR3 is TGCAGCTCACAGCTCTCCTACGAGCAGTACTTC. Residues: CSSQLSYEQYF.

The CDR3 DNA is TGTGCCAGCAGTTCACCAGGGGGGGTGAATCAGCCCCAGCATTTT. It codes for CASSSPGGVNQPQHF. This chain connects TRBV6-1 to TRBJ1-5; 7 bases line up with TRBD1. Germline CDR1 MNHNS, CDR2 SASEGT. V lost 5 bases to trimming and J lost 4 bases; unmatched junction nucleotides: 8. This CDR3 comprises 15 residues.

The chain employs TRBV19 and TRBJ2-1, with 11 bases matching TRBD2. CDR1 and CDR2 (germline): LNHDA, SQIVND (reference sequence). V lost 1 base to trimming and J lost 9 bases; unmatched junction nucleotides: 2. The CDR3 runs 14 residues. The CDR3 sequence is CASSIALAGAEQFF. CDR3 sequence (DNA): TGTGCCAGTAGTATAGCACTAGCGGGGGCTGAGCAGTTCTTC.

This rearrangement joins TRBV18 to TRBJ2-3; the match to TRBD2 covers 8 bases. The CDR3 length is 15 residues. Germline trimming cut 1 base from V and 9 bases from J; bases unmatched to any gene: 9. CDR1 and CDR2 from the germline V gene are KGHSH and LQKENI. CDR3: CASSPQVAGGQTQYF. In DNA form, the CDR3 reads TGTGCCAGCTCACCACAGGTTGCGGGGGGACAAACGCAGTATTTT.

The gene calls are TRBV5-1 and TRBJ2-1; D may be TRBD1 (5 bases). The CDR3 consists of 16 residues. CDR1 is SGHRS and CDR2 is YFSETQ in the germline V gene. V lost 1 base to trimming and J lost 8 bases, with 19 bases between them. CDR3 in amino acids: CASSLQGTLSTDEQFF. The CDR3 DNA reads TGCGCCAGCAGCTTGCAGGGTACCCTTAGTACCGATGAGCAGTTCTTC. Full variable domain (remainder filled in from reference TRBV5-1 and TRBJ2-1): KAGVTQTPRYLIKTRGQQVTLSCSPISGHRSVSWYQQTPGQGLQFLFEYFSETQRNKGNFPGRFSGRQFSNSRSEMNVSTLELGDSALYLCASSLQGTLSTDEQFFGPGTRLTVL.

This chain's CDR3 is CASSLTGLRTDTQYF. CDR3 DNA: TGTGCCAGCAGCTTAACAGGACTACGCACAGATACGCAGTATTTT. The gene calls are TRBV7-3 and TRBJ2-3, with D possibly matching TRBD2 (6 bases). This CDR3 contains 15 residues. CDR1 is SGHTA, CDR2 FQGTGA, per germline. The V end lost 0 bases, the J end lost 1 base, and 8 bases lay between the germline ends.

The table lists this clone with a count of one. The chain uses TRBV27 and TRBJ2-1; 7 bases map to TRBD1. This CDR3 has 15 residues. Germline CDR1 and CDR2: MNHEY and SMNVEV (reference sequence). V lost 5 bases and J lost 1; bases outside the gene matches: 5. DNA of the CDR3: TGTGCCAGCAGTGCCGACAGGGAATCCTACAATGAGCAGTTCTTC. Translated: CASSADRESYNEQFF.

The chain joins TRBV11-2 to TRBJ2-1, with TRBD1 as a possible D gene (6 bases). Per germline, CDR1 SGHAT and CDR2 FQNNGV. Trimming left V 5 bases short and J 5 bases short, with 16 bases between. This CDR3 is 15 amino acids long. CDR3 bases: TGTGCCAGCAGCCCCACAGGGACATTTAACAATGAGCAGTTCTTC. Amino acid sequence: CASSPTGTFNNEQFF.

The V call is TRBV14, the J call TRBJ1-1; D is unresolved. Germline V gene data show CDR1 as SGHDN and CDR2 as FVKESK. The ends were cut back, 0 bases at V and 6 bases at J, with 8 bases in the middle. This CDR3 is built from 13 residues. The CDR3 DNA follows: TGTGCCAGCAGCCAAGAAAAGGTTTCTGAAGCTTTCTTT. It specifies CASSQEKVSEAFF.

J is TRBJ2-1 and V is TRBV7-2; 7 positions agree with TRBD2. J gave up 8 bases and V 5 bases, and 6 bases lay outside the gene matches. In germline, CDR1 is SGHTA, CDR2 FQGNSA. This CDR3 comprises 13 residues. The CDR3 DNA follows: TGTGCCAGCAGCCCCGGGACTACCCATGAGCAGTTCTTC. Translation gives CASSPGTTHEQFF.

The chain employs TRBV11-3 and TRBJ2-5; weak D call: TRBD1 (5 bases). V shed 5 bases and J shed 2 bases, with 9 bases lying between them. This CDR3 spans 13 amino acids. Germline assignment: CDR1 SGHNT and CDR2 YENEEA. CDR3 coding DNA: TGTGCCAGCAGCCTAGGGGCTCAAGAGACCCAGTACTTC. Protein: CASSLGAQETQYF.

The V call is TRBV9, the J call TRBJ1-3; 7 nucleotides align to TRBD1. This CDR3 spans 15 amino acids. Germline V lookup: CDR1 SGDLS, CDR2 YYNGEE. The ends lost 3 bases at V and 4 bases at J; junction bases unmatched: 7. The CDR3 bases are TGTGCCAGCAGCGCCGCCGCGACAGGGGGAAACACCATATATTTT. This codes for CASSAAATGGNTIYF.

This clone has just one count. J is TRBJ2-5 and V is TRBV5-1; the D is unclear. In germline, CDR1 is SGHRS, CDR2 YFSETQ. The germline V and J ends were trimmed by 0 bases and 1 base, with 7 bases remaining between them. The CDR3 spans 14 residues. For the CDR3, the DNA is TGCGCCAGCAGCTTGGAGGACGGCCAAGAGACCCAGTACTTC. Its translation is CASSLEDGQETQYF.

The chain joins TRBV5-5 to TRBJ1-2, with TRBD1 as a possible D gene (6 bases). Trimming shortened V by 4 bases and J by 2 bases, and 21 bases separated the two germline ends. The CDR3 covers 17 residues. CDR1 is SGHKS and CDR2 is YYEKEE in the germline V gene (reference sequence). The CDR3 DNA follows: TGTGCCAGCAGCCCGATTCCCCGCAGGGGCGCGAACTATGGCTACACCTTC. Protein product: CASSPIPRRGANYGYTF.

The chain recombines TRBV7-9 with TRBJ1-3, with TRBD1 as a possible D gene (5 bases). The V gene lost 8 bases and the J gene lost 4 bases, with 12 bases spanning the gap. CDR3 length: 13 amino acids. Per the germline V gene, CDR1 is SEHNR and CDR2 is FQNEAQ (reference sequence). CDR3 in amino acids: CASVGGDGNTIYF. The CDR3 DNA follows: TGTGCCAGCGTAGGAGGGGACGGAAACACCATATATTTT.

In DNA, the CDR3 is TGTGCCAGTAGTATAAGGCAGGGCGGGCGTGGGGAGTACAATCAGCCCCAGCATTTT. Amino acid sequence: CASSIRQGGRGEYNQPQHF. This chain connects TRBV19 to TRBJ1-5; D possibly corresponds to TRBD1 (5 bases). Trimming removed 2 bases from V and 3 bases from J, with 23 bases in between. This CDR3 spans 19 amino acids. CDR1 and CDR2 from the germline V gene are LNHDA and SQIVND (reference sequence).

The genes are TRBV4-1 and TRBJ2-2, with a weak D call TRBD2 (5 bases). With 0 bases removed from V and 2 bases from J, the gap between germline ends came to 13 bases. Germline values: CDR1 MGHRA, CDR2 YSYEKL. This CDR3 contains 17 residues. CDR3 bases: TGCGCCAGCAGCCAAGATTCACGGCGGACTAACACCGGGGAGCTGTTTTTT. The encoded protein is CASSQDSRRTNTGELFF.

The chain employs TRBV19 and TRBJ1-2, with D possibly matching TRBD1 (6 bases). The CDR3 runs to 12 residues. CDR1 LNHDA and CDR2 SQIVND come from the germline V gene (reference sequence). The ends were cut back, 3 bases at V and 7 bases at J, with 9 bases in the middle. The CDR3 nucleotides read TGTGCCAGTAGTATTGGGGGCAGTGGCTACACCTTC. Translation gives CASSIGGSGYTF.

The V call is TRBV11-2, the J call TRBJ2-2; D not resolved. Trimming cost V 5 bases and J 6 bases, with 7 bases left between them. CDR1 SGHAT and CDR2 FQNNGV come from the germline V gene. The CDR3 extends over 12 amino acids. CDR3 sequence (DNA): TGTGCCAGCAGCCGGGCTCCCGGGGAGCTGTTTTTT. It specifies CASSRAPGELFF.

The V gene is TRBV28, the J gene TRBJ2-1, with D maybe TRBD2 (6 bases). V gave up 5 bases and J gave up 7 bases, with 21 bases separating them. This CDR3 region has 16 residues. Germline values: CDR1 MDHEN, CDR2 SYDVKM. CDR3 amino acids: CASSHSGGRVVNEQFF. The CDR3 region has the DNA TGTGCCAGCAGTCACTCCGGGGGACGCGTAGTGAATGAGCAGTTCTTC.

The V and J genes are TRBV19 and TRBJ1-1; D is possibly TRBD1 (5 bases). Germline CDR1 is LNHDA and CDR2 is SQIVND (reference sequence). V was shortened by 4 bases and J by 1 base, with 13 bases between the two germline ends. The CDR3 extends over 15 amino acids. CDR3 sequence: CASSTTVGENTEAFF. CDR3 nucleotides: TGTGCCAGTAGTACAACCGTAGGGGAGAACACTGAAGCTTTCTTT.

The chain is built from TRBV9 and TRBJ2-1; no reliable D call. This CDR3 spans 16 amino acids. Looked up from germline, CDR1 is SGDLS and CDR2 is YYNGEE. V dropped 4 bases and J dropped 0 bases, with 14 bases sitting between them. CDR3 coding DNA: TGTGCCAGCAGCCTCAAGGGTAGTAGCTCCTACAATGAGCAGTTCTTC. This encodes CASSLKGSSSYNEQFF.

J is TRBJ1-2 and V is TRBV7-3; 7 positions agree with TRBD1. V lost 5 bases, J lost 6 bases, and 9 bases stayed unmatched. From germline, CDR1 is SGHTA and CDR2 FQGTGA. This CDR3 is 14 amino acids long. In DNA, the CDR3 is TGTGCCAGCAGCCCAACGACAGGGAACGATGGCTACACCTTC. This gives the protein CASSPTTGNDGYTF.

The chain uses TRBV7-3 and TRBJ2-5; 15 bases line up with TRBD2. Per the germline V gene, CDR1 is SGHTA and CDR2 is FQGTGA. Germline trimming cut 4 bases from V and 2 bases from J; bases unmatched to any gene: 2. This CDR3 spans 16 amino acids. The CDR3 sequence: CASSSGLAGGQETQYF. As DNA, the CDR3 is TGTGCCAGCAGCTCCGGACTAGCGGGGGGGCAAGAGACCCAGTACTTC.

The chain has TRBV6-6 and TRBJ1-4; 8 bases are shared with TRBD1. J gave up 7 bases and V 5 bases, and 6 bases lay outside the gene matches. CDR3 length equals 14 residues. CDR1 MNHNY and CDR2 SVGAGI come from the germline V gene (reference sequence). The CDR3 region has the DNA TGTGCCAGCAGTCAACAGGGGGAGGGTGAAAAACTGTTTTTT. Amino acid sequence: CASSQQGEGEKLFF.

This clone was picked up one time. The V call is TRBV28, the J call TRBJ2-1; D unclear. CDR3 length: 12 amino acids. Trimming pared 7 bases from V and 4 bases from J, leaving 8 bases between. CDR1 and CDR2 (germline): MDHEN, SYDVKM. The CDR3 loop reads CASNENYNEQFF. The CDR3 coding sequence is TGTGCCAGCAACGAGAATTACAATGAGCAGTTCTTC.

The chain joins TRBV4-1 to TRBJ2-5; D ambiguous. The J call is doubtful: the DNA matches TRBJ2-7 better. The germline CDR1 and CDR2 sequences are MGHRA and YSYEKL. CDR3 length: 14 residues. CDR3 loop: CASSQIIGLREQYF. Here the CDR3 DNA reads TGCGCCAGCAGTCAGATTATAGGGCTACGCGAGCAGTACTTC.

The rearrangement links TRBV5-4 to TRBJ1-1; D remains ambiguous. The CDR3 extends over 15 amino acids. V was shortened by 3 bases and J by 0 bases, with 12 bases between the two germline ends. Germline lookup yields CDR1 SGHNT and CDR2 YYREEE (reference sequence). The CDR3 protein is CASSSPGFMNTEAFF. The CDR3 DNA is TGTGCCAGCAGCTCGCCGGGTTTCATGAACACTGAAGCTTTCTTT.